This is a list of T cell receptor beta chains from one sample in a study of cytomegalovirus exposure and HLA in healthy donors. The protocol was immunoSEQ multiplex PCR, while the TCRdb copy is restricted to in-frame clones and leaves out a portion. The data contain 100,000 to 150,000 clones, 88% of them singletons. Sequencing used PBMCs. Receptor source: a man aged 18 to 35 in good health and CMV-seronegative. Both conserved end residues are part of each CDR3. The D gene is left open where the match is weak. Size is omitted from some rows. Given values are once, few, many or a class for expanded clones.

d_call j_call v_call clone_size cdr3_aa cdr3_nt
TRBD1 TRBJ2-7 TRBV5-5 few CASSLLGTGSYEQYF TGTGCCAGCAGCTTGTTAGGGACAGGGTCCTACGAGCAGTACTTC
. TRBJ2-1 TRBV14 once CASSQGRVDKQFF TGTGCCAGCAGCCAAGGCAGGGTGGATAAACAGTTCTTC
. TRBJ2-7 TRBV4-1 . CASSQVLTGVYEQYF TGCGCCAGCAGCCAAGTTCTGACAGGAGTTTACGAGCAGTACTTC
. TRBJ2-1 TRBV27 . CASSLSGTPSLGNEQFF TGTGCCAGCAGTTTATCCGGGACTCCATCGTTGGGCAATGAGCAGTTCTTC
. TRBJ1-5 TRBV29-1 once CSVQGSNQPQHF TGCAGCGTTCAGGGGAGCAATCAGCCCCAGCATTTT
TRBD2 TRBJ2-5 TRBV7-2 . CASSLFSGQETQYF TGTGCCAGCAGCTTATTTAGCGGGCAAGAGACCCAGTACTTC
TRBD1 TRBJ1-1 TRBV5-6 . CASSTIRQGGDTEAFF TGTGCCAGCAGCACTATAAGACAGGGCGGTGACACTGAAGCTTTCTTT
. TRBJ2-7 TRBV7-9 . CASSSTETYEQYF TGTGCCAGCAGCTCGACAGAAACCTACGAGCAGTACTTC
TRBD1 TRBJ1-2 TRBV28 once CASSQTGVYGYTF TGTGCCAGCAGCCAGACAGGGGTCTATGGCTACACCTTC
TRBD1 TRBJ2-7 TRBV6-1 . CASSETGTGSYEQYF TGTGCCAGCAGTGAAACAGGGACAGGATCCTACGAGCAGTACTTC
. TRBJ1-1 TRBV6-5 . CASSYYRAGTEAFF TGTGCCAGCAGTTACTACAGGGCGGGCACTGAAGCTTTCTTT
. TRBJ2-1 TRBV28 . CASRRRSYNEQFF TGTGCCAGCAGGCGGCGATCCTACAATGAGCAGTTCTTC
. TRBJ1-2 TRBV30 . CAWSVLVNTGYTF TGTGCCTGGAGTGTACTGGTAAATACTGGCTACACCTTC
. TRBJ2-2 TRBV4-1 . CASSQDLTGFGELFF TGCGCCAGCAGCCAAGATTTAACGGGGTTTGGGGAGCTGTTTTTT
TRBD2 TRBJ2-2 TRBV4-2 once CASSQTLLAGGTGELFF TGTGCCAGCAGCCAAACATTGCTAGCGGGAGGCACCGGGGAGCTGTTTTTT
. TRBJ2-3 TRBV29-1 once CSIKTGTLRAQYF TGCAGCATAAAAACCGGGACACTCAGGGCGCAGTATTTT